A single sample is the source of the 20 T cell receptor beta chains below, sequenced in a study of sequential checkpoint blockade in melanoma. Stated treatment: randomized to nivolumab then ipilimumab (arm A) or the reverse (arm B). Sequencing used immunoSEQ multiplex PCR; TCRdb keeps in-frame clones, though not all of them. The sample includes approximately 12,000 clones, about 86% of them seen just once. Sequenced here: CD8+ T cells sorted from blood (inferred from file names), sampled from a patient given nivolumab and ipilimumab in sequence. The receptor source for this set is a human donor with melanoma.

The rearrangement joins TRBV6-6 to TRBJ2-5; TRBD1 aligns across 7 bases. The closer fit of TRBJ2-7 to the DNA end suggests the J call may be wrong. Germline lookup yields CDR1 MNHNY and CDR2 SVGAGI (reference sequence). CDR3 length equals 15 residues. The CDR3 DNA is TGTGCCAGCAGTTACCGGGGACAGCCGACCTACGAGCAGTACTTC. This translates into CASSYRGQPTYEQYF.

As concerns this clone: Other DNA variants within this sample encode the same CDR3. The rearrangement uses TRBV27 and TRBJ2-7; D perhaps matches TRBD2 (6 bases). Per germline, CDR1 MNHEY and CDR2 SMNVEV (reference sequence). The CDR3 loop spans 13 amino acids. V lost 3 bases, J lost 3 bases, and 9 bases lay in between. The CDR3 DNA sequence: TGTGCCAGCAGTTTGCGGGGCCTCTACGAGCAGTACTTC. Its protein is CASSLRGLYEQYF.

The V call is TRBV13, the J call TRBJ2-1; D is ambiguous. Trimming removed 1 base from V and 5 bases from J, with 15 bases in between. This CDR3 spans 16 amino acids. Germline assignment: CDR1 PRHDT and CDR2 FYEKMQ (reference sequence). CDR3 in amino acids: CASSLEVRVLHNEQFF. In nucleotides, the CDR3 is TGTGCCAGCAGCTTAGAGGTCCGGGTACTACACAATGAGCAGTTCTTC.

This clone was found a few times. The J gene is TRBJ1-3, the V gene TRBV7-9; 9 bases are a match to TRBD1. The CDR3 loop spans 15 amino acids. The V and J ends lost 1 base and 6 bases, in that order; junction bases with no gene match: 4. Germline CDR1 SEHNR, CDR2 FQNEAQ (reference sequence). The CDR3 bases are TGTGCCAGCAGCTTAGGTTGGACAGGGGAAAACACCATATATTTT. Translating it yields CASSLGWTGENTIYF.

J is TRBJ1-5 and V is TRBV6-6; perhaps TRBD1 as D (5 bases). The V gene's germline CDR1 is MNHNY and CDR2 SVGAGI (reference sequence). Trimming stripped 3 bases from V and 6 bases from J, with 15 bases between. This CDR3 contains 15 residues. This CDR3 is CASSYGREVRQPQHF. CDR3 DNA: TGTGCCAGCAGTTATGGCAGGGAGGTACGTCAGCCCCAGCATTTT.

This clone has just one count. At one of its ends the junction is not consistent with the germline gene, which may arise from a read error. The chain is built from TRBV4-3 and TRBJ2-4, with 9 bases lining up with TRBD1. CDR1 is LGHNA, CDR2 YSLEER, per germline. The CDR3 spans 14 residues. The CDR3 coding sequence is TGCGCCAGCAGCGGCGGGACAGGGACCAACATTCGGTACTTC. This translates into CASSGGTGTNIRYF.

The chain links TRBV20-1 to TRBJ2-5; possible D gene TRBD2, 6 bases. The germline V and J ends were trimmed by 4 bases and 13 bases, with 16 bases remaining between them. Germline V CDR1 and CDR2: DFQATT, SNEGSKA (reference sequence). The length of the CDR3 is 11 residues. The CDR3 protein is CSATGPGGWYF. The CDR3 region has the DNA TGCAGTGCTACAGGGCCCGGGGGATGGTACTTC.

V gene TRBV4-3 combines with J gene TRBJ1-2; TRBD1 aligns across 11 bases. This CDR3 contains 17 residues. Germline assignment: CDR1 LGHNA and CDR2 YSLEER. The junction had 9 bases not matched to a gene; V was cut back by 2 bases and J by 4 bases. As DNA, the CDR3 is TGCGCCAGCAGCCAACCTATCTGGACAGGGGGCACCTATGGCTACACCTTC. Residues: CASSQPIWTGGTYGYTF.

The chain is built from TRBV20-1 and TRBJ2-1; D is unresolved. Trimming cost V 2 bases and J 3 bases, with 2 bases left between them. Germline assignment: CDR1 DFQATT and CDR2 SNEGSKA (reference sequence). CDR3 size: 11 residues. CDR3 region: CSARYYNEQFF. The DNA of the CDR3 is TGCAGTGCTAGATACTACAATGAGCAGTTCTTC.

The chain carries TRBV13 and TRBJ1-6; D is unclear. Germline CDR1 PRHDT, CDR2 FYEKMQ (reference sequence). Trimming pared 0 bases from V and 0 bases from J, leaving 6 bases between. The CDR3 covers 16 residues. The CDR3 region is CASSLGASSYNSPLHF. The CDR3 coding sequence is TGTGCCAGCAGCTTAGGGGCCAGCTCCTATAATTCACCCCTCCACTTT.

The chain has TRBV27 and TRBJ2-5; 9 nucleotides agree with TRBD2. The CDR3 contains 15 residues. The germline gives CDR1 MNHEY, CDR2 SMNVEV (reference sequence). After removal of 2 bases from V and 5 bases from J, the junction contained 6 bases not matched to a gene. CDR3 nucleotides: TGTGCCAGCAGTTTAGAAGCGGGGGGTATGGAGACCCAGTACTTC. Residues: CASSLEAGGMETQYF.

V is TRBV5-1 and J is TRBJ1-3; 10 bases are shared with TRBD1. Per germline, CDR1 SGHRS and CDR2 YFSETQ. With 5 bases clipped from V and 1 base from J, the junction kept 9 bases outside the gene matches. The CDR3 consists of 17 residues. CDR3 sequence: CASRAYGQGESGNTIYF. CDR3 nucleotides: TGCGCCAGCAGAGCCTACGGACAGGGGGAGTCTGGAAACACCATATATTTT.

V gene TRBV11-2 combines with J gene TRBJ2-2, with D perhaps TRBD1 (6 bases). Germline lookup yields CDR1 SGHAT and CDR2 FQNNGV. The CDR3 totals 14 residues. V gave up 1 base and J gave up 6 bases, with 9 bases separating them. The CDR3 sequence is CASSLAGVPGELFF. Written as DNA, the CDR3 is TGTGCCAGCAGCTTAGCAGGGGTGCCCGGGGAGCTGTTTTTT.

This clone was seen only a few times. This rearrangement joins TRBV7-9 to TRBJ1-3; D remains ambiguous. Trimming stripped 1 base from V and 7 bases from J, with 8 bases between. This CDR3 spans 13 amino acids. The germline V gene encodes CDR1 SEHNR and CDR2 FQNEAQ (reference sequence). CDR3 amino acids: CASSLGTGNTIYF. CDR3 DNA sequence: TGTGCCAGCAGCTTAGGAACCGGGAACACCATATATTTT.

The table lists this clone with a count of one. V and J are TRBV4-3 and TRBJ1-1, with unresolved D. Germline values: CDR1 LGHNA, CDR2 YSLEER. V dropped 0 bases and J dropped 1 base, with 9 bases sitting between them. The CDR3 extends over 15 amino acids. CDR3 coding DNA: TGCGCCAGCAGCCAAGATCCTGGGAGGAACACTGAAGCTTTCTTT. Its translation is CASSQDPGRNTEAFF.

The V and J genes are TRBV4-2 and TRBJ2-7; 7 bases match TRBD2. J lost 5 bases, V lost 5 bases, and 6 bases had no gene match. The CDR3 has 13 amino acids. CDR1 and CDR2 from the germline V gene are LGHNA and YNFKEQ. The CDR3 region has the DNA TGTGCCAGCAGCTCTGGACTAGTCAACGAGCAGTACTTC. This sequence encodes CASSSGLVNEQYF.

V and J are TRBV7-9 and TRBJ1-6; 7 nucleotides match TRBD1. This CDR3 has 15 residues. Germline V CDR1 and CDR2: SEHNR, FQNEAQ (reference sequence). V gave up 5 bases and J gave up 10 bases; unmatched junction bases: 11. The CDR3 coding sequence is TGTGCCAGCAGCCCCTCTCGACAGGGAAAATCACCCCTCCACTTT. Translation: CASSPSRQGKSPLHF.

V usage is TRBV7-9 and J usage is TRBJ1-2, with unresolved D. The ends were cut back, 5 bases at V and 12 bases at J, with 34 bases in the middle. The CDR3 loop spans 18 amino acids. CDR1 is SEHNR, CDR2 FQNEAQ, per germline (reference sequence). CDR3 amino acids: CASSVGRAQPATAPLHTF. DNA of the CDR3: TGTGCCAGCAGCGTGGGCCGAGCTCAACCGGCGACGGCTCCCTTGCACACCTTC.

This rearrangement joins TRBV27 to TRBJ1-1, with D possibly TRBD1 on 5 matching bases. Between the trimmed V and J ends, which lost 5 bases and 0 bases, there was a span of 10 bases. The CDR3 extends over 14 amino acids. CDR1 MNHEY and CDR2 SMNVEV come from the germline V gene (reference sequence). The CDR3 bases are TGTGCCAGCAGTCTTCGGGGGATGAACACTGAAGCTTTCTTT. Residues: CASSLRGMNTEAFF.

The V gene is TRBV4-1, the J gene TRBJ2-3, with 11 bases identical to TRBD2. The CDR3 loop spans 19 amino acids. CDR1 is MGHRA and CDR2 is YSYEKL in the germline V gene. Trimming cost V 0 bases and J 2 bases; bases outside gene matches: 10. The CDR3 coding sequence is TGCGCCAGCAGCCAAGATCTAGCGGGGGGTACTTCGAACACAGATACGCAGTATTTT. This gives the protein CASSQDLAGGTSNTDTQYF.